The sequence of this T cell receptor beta chain was determined in a study of shared T cell receptors in the human thymus. V was clipped by 5 bases and J by 3 bases, with 17 bases between them. In germline, CDR1 is SGHTA, CDR2 FQGTGA. The CDR3 extends over 16 amino acids. Sequencing was performed with immunoSEQ multiplex PCR; in TCRdb, only in-frame clones are kept and a portion is missing. The sample lists 650,000 to 950,000 clones, 70% to 90% occurring once. The same sample was also studied in work on human thymus T cells. That paper states: Corrective heart surgery yielded resections, and these provided the thymus tissue. Thymic and blood repertoires appeared to show biased V and J gene usage. Related research found strongly overlapping thymic repertoires in unrelated individuals.

The sequence came from a girl under three years old with a congenital heart defect. The sample comprised thymocytes. This sequence joins TRBV7-3 and TRBJ2-1; a weak D match, TRBD2 (5 bases). The CDR3 bases are TGTGCCAGCAGCCCATATAAGCGGAGTAGCTACAATGAGCAGTTCTTC. Translated: CASSPYKRSSYNEQFF. Variable domain in full (rest from reference TRBV7-3 and TRBJ2-1): GAGVSQTPSNKVTEKGKYVELRCDPISGHTALYWYRQSLGQGPEFLIYFQGTGAADDSGLPNDRFFAVRPEGSVSTLKIQRTERGDSAVYLCASSPYKRSSYNEQFFGPGTRLTVL.